The entry below gives a single TCR beta chain sequence along with its context. Its specificity is unknown. Germline values: CDR1 MDHEN, CDR2 SYDVKM. CDR3 length: 13 residues. Between the trimmed V and J ends, which lost 7 bases and 1 base, there was a span of 10 bases. Both 60 Vbeta primers and 13 Jbeta primers went into the PCR. The table came from immunoSEQ multiplex PCR; TCRdb's copy has only in-frame clones and leaves some out. This sample has some 110,000 clones; 69% occur once, and the top ten carry 3.2%. The data originate from a study of cytomegalovirus exposure and HLA in healthy donors. Study-wide findings and caveats: Rare TCR sequences predominated, though certain public TCRs were found in many donors.

J is TRBJ1-2 and V is TRBV28; D remains ambiguous. Sequencing input: PBMCs. This TCR came from a man aged 30 to 45 in good health and CMV-seronegative. The CDR3 spells CASKKQNNYGYTF. The DNA of the CDR3 is TGTGCCAGCAAAAAACAGAATAACTATGGCTACACCTTC.